The sequence of this T cell receptor (beta chain) was determined in a study of shared clonotypes between healthy human individuals. General study results and limits: Sharing of clonotypes among donors was expected to vary with sequencing depth. Sharing across four donors was highest in naive CD4 (roughly 5%) and lowest in memory CD8 (roughly 0.4%).

Naive CD8 populations comprised CD45RO-negative cells positively selected for CCR7, excluding terminally differentiated effector memory CD45RA+ cells. Each donor was a Caucasian adult residing in Nashville, Tennessee. At deep level, the assay was performed. This table comes from immunoSEQ multiplex PCR, and its TCRdb copy is limited to in-frame clones, with some not included. This sample yields over 2,000,000 clones, of which around 93% are seen a single time; around 1.7% belongs to the top ten. As regards this clone: Antigen: not known.

The sequence came from a man aged 18-30 years in good health. Some clones in this sample may be carry-over from other donors' samples. Specimen: naive CD8+ T cells from PBMCs.

CDR3 nucleotides: TGTGCCAGCAGCTTAAGGGATGGCGAAGGCTACACCTTC. Encoded protein: CASSLRDGEGYTF. The chain links TRBV7-3 to TRBJ1-2; no definite D call. CDR1 is SGHTA, CDR2 FQGTGA, per germline. The CDR3 consists of 13 residues. Between the trimmed V and J ends, which lost 1 base and 8 bases, there was a span of 11 bases.